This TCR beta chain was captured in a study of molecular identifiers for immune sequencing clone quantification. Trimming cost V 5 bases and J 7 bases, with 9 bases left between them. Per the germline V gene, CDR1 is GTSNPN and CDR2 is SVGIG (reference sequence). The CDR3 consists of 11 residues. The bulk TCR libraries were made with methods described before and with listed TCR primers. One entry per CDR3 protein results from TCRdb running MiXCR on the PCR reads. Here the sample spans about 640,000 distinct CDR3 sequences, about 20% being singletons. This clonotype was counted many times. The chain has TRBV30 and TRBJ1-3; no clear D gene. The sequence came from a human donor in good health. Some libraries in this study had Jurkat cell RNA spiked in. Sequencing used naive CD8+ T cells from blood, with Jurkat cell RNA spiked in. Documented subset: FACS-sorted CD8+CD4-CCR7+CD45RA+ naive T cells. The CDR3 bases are TGTGCCTGGTCCGGGGAGAACACCATATATTTT. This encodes CAWSGENTIYF.